This TCR beta chain stems from a study of shared clonotypes between healthy human individuals. With regard to this clone: The same CDR3 also results from other DNA sequences found in this sample.

V lost 0 bases and J lost 4; bases outside the gene matches: 3. The CDR3 has 16 amino acids. Germline V lookup: CDR1 SGDLS, CDR2 YYNGEE. At the deep level, the assay was run. Data came from immunoSEQ multiplex PCR; TCRdb stores just in-frame clones and leaves some out. The sample has fewer than 1.4 million clones, about 80% seen once; the top ten hold 0.55% to 0.7%. The clonotype originates from a man aged 18-30 years in good health. Some clones in this sample may be carry-over from other donors' samples. The chain uses TRBV9 and TRBJ2-3, with 12 bases that match TRBD2. Input material: memory CD4+ T cells from PBMCs. Subset indicated: CD45RA-negative fraction. The CDR3: CASSVGLAGVADTQYF. The CDR3 coding sequence is TGTGCCAGCAGCGTAGGACTAGCGGGAGTTGCAGATACGCAGTATTTT.